A selection of T cell receptor beta chains follows, all from one sample in a study of cytomegalovirus exposure and HLA in healthy donors. Assay: immunoSEQ multiplex PCR; the TCRdb copy retains only in-frame clones and omits some. The table has tens of thousands of clones, roughly 80% seen once. Sequenced sample: PBMCs. The receptors originated from a man in his thirties or forties in good health and CMV-seronegative. The conserved cysteine and the conserved F or W are not part of the CDR3 here. Fields, in order: J gene, V gene, CDR3 length, CDR3 protein.

j_call: TRBJ1-1
v_call: TRBV7-2
cdr3_length: 11
cdr3_aa: ASSLDRVQSAF

j_call: TRBJ1-2
v_call: TRBV25-1
cdr3_length: 9
cdr3_aa: ASSPGYGYT

j_call: TRBJ1-1
v_call: TRBV4-3
cdr3_length: 14
cdr3_aa: ASSQERVLGNTEAF

j_call: TRBJ1-3
v_call: TRBV7-2
cdr3_length: 13
cdr3_aa: ASSPEGAPGNTIY

j_call: NA
v_call: TRBV2
cdr3_length: 12
cdr3_aa: ASSEGDEGYEQY

j_call: TRBJ2-7
v_call: TRBV4-1
cdr3_length: 13
cdr3_aa: ASSPRTSGPYEQY

j_call: TRBJ2-1
v_call: TRBV11-2
cdr3_length: 10
cdr3_aa: ASSFLDNEQF

j_call: TRBJ2-4
v_call: TRBV7-2
cdr3_length: 13
cdr3_aa: ASSLQGGAKNIQY

j_call: TRBJ1-5
v_call: TRBV6-5
cdr3_length: 13
cdr3_aa: ASSYSNEGGQPQH

j_call: TRBJ1-2
v_call: TRBV19
cdr3_length: 16
cdr3_aa: ASSNPQGKAAPNYGYT

j_call: TRBJ2-7
v_call: TRBV7-8
cdr3_length: 9
cdr3_aa: ASSLYYEQY

j_call: TRBJ1-2
v_call: TRBV7-9
cdr3_length: 14
cdr3_aa: ASSSPGGPGDYGYT

j_call: TRBJ1-5
v_call: TRBV5-8
cdr3_length: 13
cdr3_aa: ASSFGTTYNQPQH

j_call: TRBJ2-2
v_call: TRBV5-1
cdr3_length: 14
cdr3_aa: ASSFALAQNTGELF

j_call: TRBJ1-4
v_call: TRBV29-1
cdr3_length: 9
cdr3_aa: SVGTAGELF

j_call: TRBJ2-1
v_call: TRBV13
cdr3_length: 14
cdr3_aa: ASSLEGGSSYNEQF

j_call: TRBJ2-2
v_call: TRBV5-1
cdr3_length: 13
cdr3_aa: ASSLVGPNTGELF

j_call: TRBJ2-1
v_call: TRBV7-9
cdr3_length: 11
cdr3_aa: ASSLGGGSEQF

j_call: TRBJ2-7
v_call: TRBV5-6
cdr3_length: 13
cdr3_aa: ASSLRGLVGFEQY

j_call: TRBJ2-1
v_call: TRBV7-2
cdr3_length: 13
cdr3_aa: ASSLAAVAYNEQF

j_call: TRBJ2-3
v_call: TRBV5-4
cdr3_length: 11
cdr3_aa: ASSLPQREAQY

j_call: TRBJ2-7
v_call: TRBV6-5
cdr3_length: 13
cdr3_aa: ASSSGLAGAYEQY